The 12 T cell receptor beta chains below all came from one sample that was sequenced in a study of post-analysis software for immune sequencing data (dated by TCRdb to the mid-2010s). The library was prepared using PCR. Instrument used: Illumina HiSeq 2500. To reduce PCR and sequencing biases, unique molecular identifiers were built into the TCR beta cDNA libraries. TCRdb cleaned the public reads at Q25 with fastp, built clones with MiXCR and kept in-frame beta chains. Each CDR3 protein appears once, grouped with its most common genes and DNA. The sample table records about 680,000 distinct CDR3 sequences; 55% to 60% of these occur just once. The top ten hold 10% to 12% of the sample. No antigen has been assigned to these receptors. On the study overall, not on this receptor specifically: Significantly higher frequencies in patients than in controls were found for five or six TRBV segments, including TRBV5-6, TRBV5-1 and TRBV20-1.

Sequenced sample: blood. The source is a girl between 2 and 10 years old with multiple sclerosis.

J is TRBJ2-6 and V is TRBV5-1, with unresolved D. V lost 5 bases, J lost 2 bases, and 11 bases lay in between. CDR3 length equals 15 residues. Looked up from germline, CDR1 is SGHRS and CDR2 is YFSETQ. The CDR3 region has the DNA TGCGCCAGCAGGCAGGCGCTCGCTGGGGCCAACGTCCTGACTTTC. Its translation is CASRQALAGANVLTF.

This clonotype showed up just a few times. This chain uses TRBV11-3 with TRBJ1-2; TRBD1 matches at 8 bases. The CDR3 extends over 14 amino acids. The J segment lost 4 bases and the V segment lost 5 bases, leaving 6 bases of the junction unmatched. Germline lookup yields CDR1 SGHNT and CDR2 YENEEA. As DNA, the CDR3 is TGTGCCAGCAGCCGAGACAGGGGATCCTATGGCTACACCTTC. This sequence encodes CASSRDRGSYGYTF.

V gene TRBV29-1 combines with J gene TRBJ2-5, with D possibly being TRBD1 (6 bases). Germline V CDR1 and CDR2: SQVTM, ANQGSEA. The CDR3 is made up of 13 amino acids. The V and J ends lost 4 bases and 4 bases respectively, with 13 bases between them. The CDR3 loop reads CSVAKGVSETQYF. Written as DNA, the CDR3 is TGCAGCGTTGCTAAGGGGGTGTCAGAGACCCAGTACTTC. Full variable domain (remainder filled in from reference TRBV29-1 and TRBJ2-5): SAVISQKPSRDICQRGTSLTIQCQVDSQVTMMFWYRQQPGQSLTLIATANQGSEATYESGFVIDKFPISRPNLTFSTLTVSNMSPEDSSIYLCSVAKGVSETQYFGPGTRLLVL.

This sequence joins TRBV29-1 and TRBJ2-1; D perhaps matches TRBD1 (6 bases). CDR3 size: 17 residues. CDR1 is SQVTM and CDR2 is ANQGSEA in the germline V gene. V gave up 3 bases and J gave up 0 bases, with 18 bases separating them. As DNA, the CDR3 is TGCAGCGTTGAGCCCTCCAAAGGGGGTAGCTCCTACAATGAGCAGTTCTTC. It encodes CSVEPSKGGSSYNEQFF.

There are a few counts of this clonotype. This rearrangement joins TRBV7-9 to TRBJ2-5; D not resolved. The germline V and J ends were trimmed by 5 bases and 5 bases, with 9 bases remaining between them. Germline CDR1 and CDR2: SEHNR and FQNEAQ (reference sequence). This CDR3 is 12 amino acids long. In nucleotides, the CDR3 is TGTGCCAGCAGCCTTCCCATGGAGACCCAGTACTTC. As protein: CASSLPMETQYF.

V gene TRBV10-3 combines with J gene TRBJ2-7; D might be TRBD2 (5 bases). Germline V gene lookup returns CDR1 ENHRY and CDR2 SYGVKD. Trimming pared 10 bases from V and 4 bases from J, leaving 17 bases between. The CDR3 extends over 13 amino acids. The CDR3 DNA is TGTGCCACCGGACGGGGAGTGGGTTACGAGCAGTACTTC. This codes for CATGRGVGYEQYF.

The chain employs TRBV4-1 and TRBJ1-5, with 7 positions matching TRBD1. Germline assignment: CDR1 MGHRA and CDR2 YSYEKL. The V and J ends lost 4 bases and 2 bases, in that order; junction bases with no gene match: 11. This CDR3 comprises 17 residues. CDR3 DNA sequence: TGCGCCAGCAGCCCCCAATGGGACGGGACAGGCAATCAGCCCCAGCATTTT. Amino acids: CASSPQWDGTGNQPQHF.

In its sample, this clonotype was seen a few times. As DNA, the CDR3 is TGCAGCGCATCGACCGACAACCAAGAGACCCAGTACTTC. It yields the protein CSASTDNQETQYF. J is TRBJ2-5 and V is TRBV29-1, with D uncertain. CDR1 is SQVTM, CDR2 ANQGSEA, per germline. The CDR3 sequence is 13 residues long. The V end lost 7 bases, the J end lost 0 bases, and 12 bases lay between the germline ends. The full variable domain, in which reference TRBV29-1 and TRBJ2-5 provide the parts outside the CDR3, is SAVISQKPSRDICQRGTSLTIQCQVDSQVTMMFWYRQQPGQSLTLIATANQGSEATYESGFVIDKFPISRPNLTFSTLTVSNMSPEDSSIYLCSASTDNQETQYFGPGTRLLVL.

The chain carries TRBV6-5 and TRBJ1-6; D is ambiguous. This CDR3 has 17 amino acids. The germline gives CDR1 MNHEY, CDR2 SVGAGI. Trimming stripped 6 bases from V and 4 bases from J, with 19 bases between. CDR3: CASRLVASSIYNSPLHF. The CDR3 DNA is TGTGCCAGCAGATTAGTGGCGTCATCCATTTATAATTCACCCCTCCACTTT.

This CDR3 is CSAISSADTQYF. CDR3 DNA sequence: TGCAGTGCTATTAGCTCGGCAGATACGCAGTATTTT. This rearrangement joins TRBV20-1 to TRBJ2-3; D is unclear. The CDR3 length is 12 residues. Trimming pared 4 bases from V and 4 bases from J, leaving 9 bases between. Germline values: CDR1 DFQATT, CDR2 SNEGSKA (reference sequence).

The chain employs TRBV7-6 and TRBJ2-1, with D maybe TRBD2 (5 bases). With 1 base removed from V and 2 bases from J, the gap between germline ends came to 12 bases. Germline V gives CDR1 SGHVS, CDR2 FNYEAQ. CDR3 length equals 16 residues. CDR3 DNA sequence: TGTGCCAGCAGCTTAGGGTGGGAGATGCCCTACAATGAGCAGTTCTTC. This sequence encodes CASSLGWEMPYNEQFF.

In this sample, this clonotype turned up a few times. The chain carries TRBV20-1 and TRBJ1-1, with a possible D match to TRBD1 (5 bases). This CDR3 has 13 amino acids. Trimming took off 5 bases at V and 0 bases at J, with 10 bases between the two ends. In germline, CDR1 is DFQATT, CDR2 SNEGSKA (reference sequence). CDR3 amino acids: CSASQDMNTEAFF. The CDR3 bases are TGCAGTGCTTCACAGGACATGAACACTGAAGCTTTCTTT.